These 19 T cell receptor beta chains were all obtained from the same sample, sequenced in a study of breast tumors, draining lymph nodes, adjacent tissues. Breast cancer patients provided tissue from their axillary draining lymph nodes. TCRdb re-analysed the multiplex PCR reads in MiXCR, keeping a single row per CDR3 protein. The sample gives roughly 130,000 distinct CDR3 sequences, 15% to 20% of which show up once; about 3.5% is in the top ten. Sequences were obtained from axillary lymph node tissue. These receptors were obtained from a female donor with breast cancer. Some clones in this sample may be carry-over from other donors' samples.

In this sample, this clonotype turned up many times. The chain links TRBV11-2 to TRBJ2-1; D may be TRBD2 (5 bases). V lost 2 bases and J 0 bases, leaving 11 bases between the germline ends. This CDR3 contains 16 residues. Germline assignment: CDR1 SGHAT and CDR2 FQNNGV. Written as DNA, the CDR3 is TGTGCCAGCAGCTTATTGTCGGGGAGCTCCTACAATGAGCAGTTCTTC. Its protein is CASSLLSGSSYNEQFF. The full variable domain, with the rest looked up from reference TRBV11-2 and TRBJ2-1, is EAGVAQSPRYKIIEKRQSVAFWCNPISGHATLYWYQQILGQGPKLLIQFQNNGVVDDSQLPKDRFSAERLKGVDSTLKIQPAKLEDSAVYLCASSLLSGSSYNEQFFGPGTRLTVL.

This clonotype was recorded at least ten times. This chain uses TRBV20-1 with TRBJ1-5, with 8 bases matching TRBD1. Germline lookup yields CDR1 DFQATT and CDR2 SNEGSKA (reference sequence). The junction had 10 bases not matched to a gene; V was cut back by 2 bases and J by 1 base. This CDR3 has 17 amino acids. The CDR3 DNA is TGCAGTGCTAGACCTGGTCCACAGGGGGGGAGCAATCAGCCCCAGCATTTT. It is translated as CSARPGPQGGSNQPQHF.

Remarks on this clonotype: Possible read error: a much larger clone is one base away. V usage is TRBV7-9 and J usage is TRBJ1-4; maybe TRBD1 (5 bases). CDR3 length: 13 residues. The germline V gene has CDR1 SEHNR and CDR2 FQNEAQ (reference sequence). In DNA, the CDR3 is TGTGCCAGCAGCTTGGCTCAGACAGAAAAACTGTCTTTT. This codes for CASSLAQTEKLSF. Supplemented by reference TRBV7-9 and TRBJ1-4, the full variable domain reads DTGVSQNPRHKITKRGQNVTFRCDPISEHNRLYWYRQTLGQGPEFLTYFQNEAQLEKSRLLSDRFSAERPKGSFSTLEIQRTEQGDSAMYLCASSLAQTEKLSFGSGTQLSVL.

Worth noting for this clonotype: A read error may explain this, as a much larger clone is one base away. V is TRBV3-1 and J is TRBJ1-2; TRBD1 is a possible D gene (6 bases). This CDR3 has 15 amino acids. CDR1 LGHDT and CDR2 YNNKEL come from the germline V gene (reference sequence). Trimming left V 4 bases short and J 1 base short, with 13 bases between. In DNA form, the CDR3 reads TGTGCCAGCAGCCGACGGGGGGGCAGTAACTATGGCTACACCTTC. Protein sequence: CASSRRGGSNYGYTF.

This clonotype was found many times. V is TRBV6-1 and J is TRBJ2-7; possibly TRBD1 for D (5 bases). The V gene lost 6 bases and the J gene lost 4 bases, with 10 bases spanning the gap. Germline V gives CDR1 MNHNS, CDR2 SASEGT. The CDR3 spans 12 residues. Here the CDR3 reads CASRDNTYEQYF. The CDR3 nucleotides read TGTGCCAGCAGGGACAACACATACGAGCAGTACTTC.

This clonotype was counted only a few times. The V and J genes are TRBV9 and TRBJ1-5; D is unresolved. V was trimmed by 0 bases and J by 7 bases, leaving 8 bases between them. The CDR3 spans 13 residues. Germline V lookup: CDR1 SGDLS, CDR2 YYNGEE. CDR3 residues: CASSVVEGQPQHF. The DNA of the CDR3 is TGTGCCAGCAGCGTAGTGGAGGGACAGCCCCAGCATTTT.

Concerning this clonotype: A much larger clonotype is one base distant, so this may be a read error. This chain joins TRBV6-1 and TRBJ2-1; D is undetermined. Looked up from germline, CDR1 is MNHNS and CDR2 is SASEGT. V was pared by 7 bases and J by 0 bases, with 16 bases between. The CDR3 sequence is 16 residues long. The CDR3 region is CASIVSSTSSYNEQFF. The CDR3 DNA sequence: TGTGCCAGCATTGTCTCGTCGACCAGCTCCTACAATGAGCAGTTCTTC.

The chain joins TRBV20-1 to TRBJ1-1; D is undetermined. The length of the CDR3 is 12 residues. The germline CDR1 and CDR2 sequences are DFQATT and SNEGSKA (reference sequence). Trimming left V 5 bases short and J 1 base short, with 8 bases between. The CDR3 here is CSALTPNTEAFF. As DNA, the CDR3 is TGCAGTGCTTTAACACCGAACACTGAAGCTTTCTTT.

In its sample, this clonotype was seen a few times. The chain uses TRBV12-3 or TRBV12-4 and TRBJ2-7; D remains ambiguous. Trimming removed 6 bases from V and 7 bases from J, with 19 bases in between. The CDR3 has 14 amino acids. CDR3 amino acids: CASRMRYDEKEQYF. In DNA form, the CDR3 reads TGTGCCAGCAGGATGCGGTACGATGAGAAGGAGCAGTACTTC.

This clonotype was counted many times. This chain connects TRBV14 to TRBJ2-1; TRBD2 agrees at 7 bases. Germline CDR1 is SGHDN and CDR2 is FVKESK. V gave up 6 bases and J gave up 0 bases; unmatched junction bases: 2. The CDR3 covers 14 residues. CDR3 in DNA: TGTGCCAGCAGGCCTAGCGGCTCCTACAATGAGCAGTTCTTC. Protein product: CASRPSGSYNEQFF.

This clonotype has ten or more counts. V is TRBV29-1 and J is TRBJ2-3; unclear D gene. V was clipped by 0 bases and J by 4 bases, with 5 bases between them. The CDR3 spans 12 residues. Germline-derived CDR1 and CDR2 are SQVTM and ANQGSEA. The CDR3 here is CSVEDGSDTQYF. CDR3 nucleotides: TGCAGCGTTGAAGATGGTTCAGATACGCAGTATTTT.

This chain links TRBV6-6 with TRBJ2-2; 7 bases agree with TRBD1. V was pared by 0 bases and J by 0 bases, with 7 bases of the junction left unmatched. Germline V gene data show CDR1 as MNHNY and CDR2 as SVGAGI (reference sequence). This CDR3 has 18 amino acids. The CDR3 DNA is TGTGCCAGCAGTTACTCTAGGGGGCTGAGGACGAACACCGGGGAGCTGTTTTTT. It yields the protein CASSYSRGLRTNTGELFF.

This clonotype turned up a few times. The chain employs TRBV3-1 and TRBJ2-1, with no clear D. Per germline, CDR1 LGHDT and CDR2 YNNKEL (reference sequence). This CDR3 contains 13 residues. Trimming removed 0 bases at V and 5 bases at J, with 5 bases between. The CDR3 nucleotides are TGTGCCAGCAGCCAAGACAGGAACAATGAGCAGTTCTTC. As protein: CASSQDRNNEQFF.

As regards this clonotype: It may be a read error: a sequence one base away is much more abundant. As DNA, the CDR3 is TGTGCCAGCAGCGTCGCTCCTAGCGGCACGCAGCATTTT. Protein: CASSVAPSGTQHF. V is TRBV9 and J is TRBJ2-3, with D hard to call. The last part of the DNA fits TRBJ1-5 better; the J call may be wrong. In germline, CDR1 is SGDLS, CDR2 YYNGEE. The CDR3 sequence is 13 residues long.

The table lists this clonotype with many counts. The rearrangement uses TRBV5-8 and TRBJ2-6, with D possibly TRBD1 on 5 matching bases. V lost 8 bases, J lost 0 bases, and 18 bases lay in between. Germline CDR1 SGHTS, CDR2 YDEGEE. This CDR3 region has 17 residues. The DNA of the CDR3 is TGTGCCAGGAGTTCGGACACTTCAATCTCTGGGGCCAACGTCCTGACTTTC. Protein: CARSSDTSISGANVLTF. Full variable domain (outside the CDR3, taken from reference TRBV5-8 and TRBJ2-6): EAGVTQSPTHLIKTRGQQATLRCSPISGHTSVYWYQQALGLGLQFLLWYDEGEERNRGNFPPRFSGRQFPNYSSELNVNALELEDSALYLCARSSDTSISGANVLTFGAGSRLTVL.

On this clonotype itself: A much bigger clone sits one base away, suggesting this may be a read error. This chain links TRBV7-6 with TRBJ2-1, with D possibly matching TRBD1 (6 bases). This CDR3 region has 15 residues. Germline V gene sequence: CDR1 SGHVS, CDR2 FNYEAQ. CDR3 bases: TGTGCCAACAGCGAGACAGGTCTAACCTACAATGAGCAGTTCTTC. It codes for CANSETGLTYNEQFF.

This clonotype was observed many times. CDR3 region: CASSPSGGQPYEQYF. CDR3 DNA sequence: TGCGCCAGCAGCCCAAGCGGGGGACAGCCCTACGAGCAGTACTTC. The chain is built from TRBV4-1 and TRBJ2-7, with D perhaps matching TRBD2 (8 bases). The CDR3 is 15 residues long. Germline-derived CDR1 and CDR2 are MGHRA and YSYEKL. Trimming left V 4 bases short and J 2 bases short, with 15 bases between.

This clonotype has at least ten counts. CDR3 bases: TGCGCCAGCAGCCAAGATCGGGGCAGGGACAATCAGCCCCAGCATTTT. Its protein product is CASSQDRGRDNQPQHF. V is TRBV4-1 and J is TRBJ1-5, with D tentatively TRBD1 (5 bases). The V and J ends lost 0 bases and 3 bases respectively, with 12 bases between them. The CDR3 contains 16 residues. In germline, CDR1 is MGHRA, CDR2 YSYEKL.

The sample holds many counts of this clonotype. The chain has TRBV6-5 and TRBJ1-6, with 7 nucleotides matching TRBD1. J lost 5 bases, V lost 7 bases, and 8 bases had no gene match. Germline V lookup: CDR1 MNHEY, CDR2 SVGAGI. This CDR3 has 15 amino acids. The CDR3 protein is CASTGDRVNNSPLHF. The CDR3 DNA reads as TGTGCCAGCACCGGTGACAGGGTCAATAATTCACCCCTCCACTTT.